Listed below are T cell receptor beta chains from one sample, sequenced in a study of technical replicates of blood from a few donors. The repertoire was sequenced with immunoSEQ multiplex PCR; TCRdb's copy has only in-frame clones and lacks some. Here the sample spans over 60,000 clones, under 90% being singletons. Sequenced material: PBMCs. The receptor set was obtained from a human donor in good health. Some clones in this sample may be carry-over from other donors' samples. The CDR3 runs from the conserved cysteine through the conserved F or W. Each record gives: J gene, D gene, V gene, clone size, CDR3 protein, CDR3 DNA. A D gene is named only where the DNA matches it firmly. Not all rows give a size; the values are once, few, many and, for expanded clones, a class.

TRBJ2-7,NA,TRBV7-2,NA,CASSPYRSSYEQYF,TGTGCCAGCAGCCCCTACAGGAGCTCCTACGAGCAGTACTTC
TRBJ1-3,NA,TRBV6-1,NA,CAILEGNTIYF,TGTGCCATCCTGGAGGGAAACACCATATATTTT
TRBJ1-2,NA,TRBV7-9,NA,CASSSQGVTGYTF,TGTGCCAGCAGCTCGCAAGGGGTTACTGGCTACACCTTC
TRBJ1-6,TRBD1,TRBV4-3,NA,CASRRNRDRGSGSYNSPLHF,TGCGCCAGCAGACGAAACCGGGACAGGGGTTCGGGCTCCTATAATTCACCCCTCCACTTT
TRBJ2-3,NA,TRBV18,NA,CASSAQGNSPDTQYF,TGTGCCAGCTCTGCACAGGGAAACAGTCCAGATACGCAGTATTTT
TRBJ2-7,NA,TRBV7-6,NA,CASSPRGAEQYF,TGTGCCAGCAGCCCCCGCGGGGCCGAGCAGTACTTC
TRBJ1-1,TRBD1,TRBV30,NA,CAWSSGGPEAFF,TGTGCCTGGAGTTCAGGGGGGCCTGAAGCTTTCTTT
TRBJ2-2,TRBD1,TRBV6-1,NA,CASSESPDRVVFF,TGTGCCAGCAGTGAATCCCCGGACAGGGTGGTGTTTTTT
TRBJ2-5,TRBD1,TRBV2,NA,CASNMGQGQGETQYF,TGTGCCAGCAATATGGGACAGGGGCAGGGAGAGACCCAGTACTTC
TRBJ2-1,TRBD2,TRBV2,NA,CASSELAGGYNEQFF,TGTGCCAGCAGTGAATTGGCGGGGGGCTACAATGAGCAGTTCTTC
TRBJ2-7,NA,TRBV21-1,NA,CASSRFLAGQYEQYF,TGTGCCAGCAGCAGGTTTCTAGCGGGCCAATACGAGCAGTACTTC
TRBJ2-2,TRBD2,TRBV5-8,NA,CASSLRGLGTGELFF,TGTGCCAGCAGCTTGAGGGGACTAGGGACCGGGGAGCTGTTTTTT
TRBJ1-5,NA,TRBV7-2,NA,CASSQGTSYSNQPQHF,TGTGCCAGCAGTCAAGGGACAAGTTATAGCAATCAGCCCCAGCATTTT
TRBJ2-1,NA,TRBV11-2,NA,CASSPGPSLYHEQFF,TGTGCCAGCAGCCCAGGGCCCAGCCTATATCATGAGCAGTTCTTC
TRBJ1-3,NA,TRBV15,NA,CATSRDSVSGNTIYF,TGTGCCACCAGCAGAGATTCGGTCTCTGGAAACACCATATATTTT
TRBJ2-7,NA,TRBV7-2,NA,CASSLVGGWESEQYF,TGTGCCAGCAGCTTAGTCGGTGGGTGGGAGAGCGAGCAGTACTTC
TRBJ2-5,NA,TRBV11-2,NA,CASSPSWTAQETQYF,TGTGCCAGCAGCCCTTCCTGGACAGCTCAAGAGACCCAGTACTTC
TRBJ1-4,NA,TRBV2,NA,CASRRGGSTNEKLFF,TGTGCCAGCAGGAGGGGGGGGTCTACTAATGAAAAACTGTTTTTT
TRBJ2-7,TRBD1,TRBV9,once,CASSGGQGLYEQYF,TGTGCCAGCAGCGGGGGACAGGGTCTCTACGAGCAGTACTTC
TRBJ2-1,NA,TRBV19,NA,CASSIMRETEQFF,TGTGCCAGTAGTATAATGAGAGAAACTGAGCAGTTCTTC
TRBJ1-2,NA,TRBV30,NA,CAWSVPGGLGYTF,TGTGCCTGGAGTGTACCGGGGGGCCTTGGCTACACCTTC
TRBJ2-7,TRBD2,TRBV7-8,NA,CASSPGTSGIVSYEQYF,TGTGCCAGCAGCCCCGGGACTAGCGGTATTGTATCCTACGAGCAGTACTTC
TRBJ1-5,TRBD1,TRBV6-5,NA,CASSSTGGRSNQPQHF,TGTGCCAGCAGTTCCACAGGGGGACGGAGCAATCAGCCCCAGCATTTT
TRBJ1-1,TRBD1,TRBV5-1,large,CASSPAGGYTEAFF,TGCGCCAGCAGCCCGGCAGGGGGCTACACTGAAGCTTTCTTT
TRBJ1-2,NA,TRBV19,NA,CASRSLGGTFYGYTF,TGTGCCAGCCGATCACTGGGGGGTACATTCTATGGCTACACCTTC
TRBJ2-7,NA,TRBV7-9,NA,CASSFEANYEQYF,TGTGCCAGCAGCTTCGAGGCGAACTACGAGCAGTACTTC
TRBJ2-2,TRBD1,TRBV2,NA,CASSSGTGNTGELFF,TGTGCCAGCTCCTCCGGGACAGGAAACACCGGGGAGCTGTTTTTT
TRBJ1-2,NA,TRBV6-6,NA,CASTGTEGSYGYTF,TGTGCCAGCACCGGGACGGAGGGAAGCTATGGCTACACCTTC
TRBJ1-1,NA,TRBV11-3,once,CASSRHQNTEAFF,TGTGCCAGCAGTCGACATCAAAACACTGAAGCTTTCTTT
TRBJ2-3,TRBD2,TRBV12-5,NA,CASGPSSGGPDTQYF,TGTGCTAGTGGTCCGTCTAGCGGGGGGCCAGATACGCAGTATTTT
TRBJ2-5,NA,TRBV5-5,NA,CASSLAGVVETQYF,TGTGCCAGCAGCTTGGCGGGGGTAGTGGAGACCCAGTACTTC
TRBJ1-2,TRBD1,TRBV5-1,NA,CASSRTGESYGYTF,TGCGCCAGCAGTCGGACAGGGGAGAGCTATGGCTACACCTTC
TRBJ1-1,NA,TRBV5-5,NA,CASSPPRGRGAAFF,TGTGCCAGCAGCCCCCCGCGCGGGCGAGGAGCTGCTTTCTTT
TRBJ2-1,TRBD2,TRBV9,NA,CASSVGVAGGGYNEQFF,TGTGCCAGCAGCGTAGGAGTAGCGGGAGGGGGCTACAATGAGCAGTTCTTC
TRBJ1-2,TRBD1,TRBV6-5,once,CASRGPGTGNGYTF,TGTGCCAGCAGGGGCCCCGGGACAGGGAATGGCTACACCTTC
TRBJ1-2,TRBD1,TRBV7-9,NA,CASSLGRWDSRSGYTF,TGTGCCAGCAGCTTAGGGCGGTGGGACAGCCGATCTGGCTACACCTTC
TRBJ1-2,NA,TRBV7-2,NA,CASSLVYLTGGYGYTF,TGTGCCAGCAGCTTAGTGTATCTGACCGGGGGGTATGGCTACACCTTC
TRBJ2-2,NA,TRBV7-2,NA,CASSQSGWAGELFF,TGTGCCAGCAGCCAATCGGGATGGGCCGGGGAGCTGTTTTTT
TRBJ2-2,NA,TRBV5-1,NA,CASSLAPLSTGELFF,TGCGCCAGCAGCCTCGCGCCCTTGAGCACCGGGGAGCTGTTTTTT
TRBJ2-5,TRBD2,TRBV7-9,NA,CASSLEGGKETQYF,TGTGCCAGCAGCTTAGAGGGAGGGAAAGAGACCCAGTACTTC
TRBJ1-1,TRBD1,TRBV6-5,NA,CASSLTGTMNTEAFF,TGTGCCAGCAGCCTGACAGGGACCATGAACACTGAAGCTTTCTTT
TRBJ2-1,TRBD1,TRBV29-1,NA,CSVTRTGGNNEQFF,TGCAGCGTTACGAGAACAGGGGGCAACAATGAGCAGTTCTTC
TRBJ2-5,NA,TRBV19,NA,CASTPGDRETQYF,TGTGCCAGTACCCCGGGGGATCGGGAGACCCAGTACTTC
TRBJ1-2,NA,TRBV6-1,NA,CASSEVQGRTAINYGYTF,TGTGCCAGCAGTGAAGTGCAGGGCAGGACAGCGATTAACTATGGCTACACCTTC
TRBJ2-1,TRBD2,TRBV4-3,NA,CASSQALAGGGHEQFF,TGCGCCAGCAGCCAAGCCCTAGCGGGGGGTGGGCATGAGCAGTTCTTC
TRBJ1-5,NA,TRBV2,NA,CASSEDRYQPQHF,TGTGCCAGCAGCGAGGACAGATACCAGCCCCAGCATTTT
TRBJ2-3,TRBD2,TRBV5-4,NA,CASSLALAGADTQYF,TGTGCCAGCAGCTTGGCTCTAGCGGGAGCAGATACGCAGTATTTT
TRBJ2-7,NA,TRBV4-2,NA,CASSQVGRDSYEQYF,TGTGCCAGCAGCCAAGTAGGGCGGGATTCCTACGAGCAGTACTTC